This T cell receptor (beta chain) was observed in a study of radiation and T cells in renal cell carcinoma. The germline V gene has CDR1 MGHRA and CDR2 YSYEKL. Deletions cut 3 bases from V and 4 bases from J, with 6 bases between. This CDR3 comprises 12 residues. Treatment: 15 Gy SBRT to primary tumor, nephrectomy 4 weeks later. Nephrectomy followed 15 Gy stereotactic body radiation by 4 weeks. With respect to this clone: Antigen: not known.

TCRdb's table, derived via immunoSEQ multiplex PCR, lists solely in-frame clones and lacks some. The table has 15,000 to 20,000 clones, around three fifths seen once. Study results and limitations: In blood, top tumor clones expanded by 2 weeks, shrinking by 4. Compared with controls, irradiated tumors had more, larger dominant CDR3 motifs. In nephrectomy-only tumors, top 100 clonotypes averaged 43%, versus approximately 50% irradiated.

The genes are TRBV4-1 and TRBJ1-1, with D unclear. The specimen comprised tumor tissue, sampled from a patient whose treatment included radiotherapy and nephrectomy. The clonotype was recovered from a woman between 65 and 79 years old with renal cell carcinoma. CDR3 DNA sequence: TGCGCCAGCAGCCAGTTGGGCACTGAAGCTTTCTTT. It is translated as CASSQLGTEAFF.